This passage covers 2 T cell receptor beta chains from one sample sequenced in a study of blood T cell repertoires in COVID-19. Produced via immunoSEQ multiplex PCR; TCRdb's table is partial and in-frame only. The data show 25,000 to 30,000 clones, approximately 87% seen once. Sequenced material: peripheral blood. The receptor source for this set is a human donor in a cohort sampled during active COVID-19.

The rearrangement joins TRBV5-4 to TRBJ2-2; 12 bases are shared with TRBD1. This CDR3 is built from 18 residues. Germline V CDR1 and CDR2: SGHNT, YYREEE (reference sequence). V shed 4 bases, J shed 7 bases, and the junction held 14 bases outside the gene matches. CDR3: CASSPSPGQGAQGGELFF. The DNA for the CDR3 is TGTGCCAGCAGCCCCTCCCCGGGACAGGGGGCGCAGGGCGGGGAGCTGTTTTTT.

This chain uses TRBV24-1 with TRBJ2-3; D call uncertain. Between the trimmed V and J ends, which lost 3 bases and 1 base, there was a span of 7 bases. The CDR3 runs to 14 residues. Germline V gene sequence: CDR1 KGHDR, CDR2 SFDVKD. The CDR3 DNA sequence: TGTGCCACCAGTGATCGAGGAGGCACAGATACGCAGTATTTT. Protein: CATSDRGGTDTQYF.